This is a list of T cell receptor beta chains from one sample in a study of T cell changes during pregnancy in multiple sclerosis. Produced via immunoSEQ multiplex PCR; TCRdb's table is partial and in-frame only. The repertoire holds under 35,000 clones, with approximately 81% as singletons. The source was CD8+ T cells from peripheral blood mononuclear cells, collected after pregnancy. The receptor set was obtained from a female donor with multiple sclerosis, enrolled in a pregnancy study. Each CDR3 is given with its conserved first and last residue. D genes are given only for firm matches. Expanded clones are given a class, and other clones once, few, many or no size at all.

CDR3nt: TGTGCCATCAGTGGTGCGGGACAGGGGCTACACGAGCAGTACTTC; CDR3aa: CAISGAGQGLHEQYF; abundance: NA; j_gene: TRBJ2-7; d_gene: TRBD1; v_gene: TRBV10-3
CDR3nt: TGTGCCAGCAGCGTAGGTCGGGATACGCAGTATTTT; CDR3aa: CASSVGRDTQYF; abundance: NA; j_gene: TRBJ2-3; d_gene: NA; v_gene: TRBV9
CDR3nt: TGTGCCAGCAGTGACTCGAGCGGGGGGACAGATACGCAGTATTTT; CDR3aa: CASSDSSGGTDTQYF; abundance: few; j_gene: TRBJ2-3; d_gene: TRBD2; v_gene: TRBV6-4
CDR3nt: TGTGCCATCAGTGTAGAGTCGGATACGCAGTATTTT; CDR3aa: CAISVESDTQYF; abundance: NA; j_gene: TRBJ2-3; d_gene: NA; v_gene: TRBV10-3
CDR3nt: TGTGCCAGCAGTGAAGCAGGAGGGTTCGCCTACGAGCAGTACTTC; CDR3aa: CASSEAGGFAYEQYF; abundance: NA; j_gene: TRBJ2-7; d_gene: NA; v_gene: TRBV2
CDR3nt: TGCGCCAGCAGTGAAAGGGGAGGCGGGGGGGCTGGCTCCTACAATGAGCAGTTCTTC; CDR3aa: CASSERGGGGAGSYNEQFF; abundance: NA; j_gene: TRBJ2-1; d_gene: TRBD2; v_gene: TRBV10-2
CDR3nt: TGTGCCAGCAGCCAGGGCCTACCGCGCTCCTACGAGCAGTACTTC; CDR3aa: CASSQGLPRSYEQYF; abundance: NA; j_gene: TRBJ2-7; d_gene: NA; v_gene: TRBV6-6
CDR3nt: TGTGCCAGCAGTGAAGCGCTCGGTGGTAACTACGAGCAGTACTTC; CDR3aa: CASSEALGGNYEQYF; abundance: few; j_gene: TRBJ2-7; d_gene: NA; v_gene: TRBV6-1
CDR3nt: TGTGCCAGCAGCCAGGACCCCGGTACGGGGGTCAATGAGCAGTTCTTC; CDR3aa: CASSQDPGTGVNEQFF; abundance: NA; j_gene: TRBJ2-1; d_gene: NA; v_gene: TRBV4-2
CDR3nt: TGTGCCAGCTCGTTGGCGGTGGCAGATACGCAGTATTTT; CDR3aa: CASSLAVADTQYF; abundance: NA; j_gene: TRBJ2-3; d_gene: NA; v_gene: TRBV18
CDR3nt: TGTGCCAGCAGCTGGTCCGGGGGTGACTACGAGCAGTACTTC; CDR3aa: CASSWSGGDYEQYF; abundance: NA; j_gene: TRBJ2-7; d_gene: NA; v_gene: TRBV7-9
CDR3nt: TGTGCCAGCAGCCAAGAGAATCCGGACAGGGGTTACGAGCAGTACTTC; CDR3aa: CASSQENPDRGYEQYF; abundance: many; j_gene: TRBJ2-7; d_gene: TRBD1; v_gene: TRBV4-2
CDR3nt: TGTGCCAGCAGCGTAGAGGGTGGAGGTGCTGAAGCTTTCTTT; CDR3aa: CASSVEGGGAEAFF; abundance: once; j_gene: TRBJ1-1; d_gene: NA; v_gene: TRBV9
CDR3nt: TGCGCCAGCAGCTTGACAGCGAGGGGGCGGGGGGGCCGGAATGAGCAGTTCTTC; CDR3aa: CASSLTARGRGGRNEQFF; abundance: NA; j_gene: TRBJ2-1; d_gene: TRBD2; v_gene: TRBV5-1
CDR3nt: TGTGCCAGCAGTTTCCCCGGGGTCCTCCAAGAGACCCAGTACTTC; CDR3aa: CASSFPGVLQETQYF; abundance: once; j_gene: TRBJ2-5; d_gene: NA; v_gene: TRBV28
CDR3nt: TGTGCCTGGAGTCCGGGTTCCTACGAGCAGTACTTC; CDR3aa: CAWSPGSYEQYF; abundance: once; j_gene: TRBJ2-7; d_gene: NA; v_gene: TRBV30
CDR3nt: TGTGCCAGCAGCATCCTTTCAGGCCCCGGGGAGCTGTTTTTT; CDR3aa: CASSILSGPGELFF; abundance: NA; j_gene: TRBJ2-2; d_gene: NA; v_gene: TRBV11-2
CDR3nt: TGTGCCAGCAGTGAAGCGCCGGGACTAGCGGGGAATGAGCAGTTCTTC; CDR3aa: CASSEAPGLAGNEQFF; abundance: NA; j_gene: TRBJ2-1; d_gene: TRBD2; v_gene: TRBV6-1
CDR3nt: TGTGCCAGCAGTGCCTGGGGAGTAAATCTTGGAAACACCATATATTTT; CDR3aa: CASSAWGVNLGNTIYF; abundance: NA; j_gene: TRBJ1-3; d_gene: NA; v_gene: TRBV6-1
CDR3nt: TGTGCCAGTAGTATAGGCTTGGGCTGGAACACTGAAGCTTTCTTT; CDR3aa: CASSIGLGWNTEAFF; abundance: NA; j_gene: TRBJ1-1; d_gene: NA; v_gene: TRBV19
CDR3nt: TGTGCCAGCAGTTATAGAGGGGGACAGACCCAGTACTTC; CDR3aa: CASSYRGGQTQYF; abundance: NA; j_gene: TRBJ2-5; d_gene: NA; v_gene: TRBV6-6
CDR3nt: TGTGCCAGCAGTTTTACGGGAGGCGGGGAAAAACTGTTTTTT; CDR3aa: CASSFTGGGEKLFF; abundance: NA; j_gene: TRBJ1-4; d_gene: NA; v_gene: TRBV27
CDR3nt: TGTGCCAGTAGTATACAGGGATCATTATATGGCTACACCTTC; CDR3aa: CASSIQGSLYGYTF; abundance: once; j_gene: TRBJ1-2; d_gene: NA; v_gene: TRBV19
CDR3nt: TGTGCCAGCAGTGACTCGGCTAGCGGAGGCACAGATACGCAGTATTTT; CDR3aa: CASSDSASGGTDTQYF; abundance: NA; j_gene: TRBJ2-3; d_gene: TRBD2; v_gene: TRBV6-4
CDR3nt: TGTGCCAGCAGAGGACTAGTTGGCACCGGGGAGCTGTTTTTT; CDR3aa: CASRGLVGTGELFF; abundance: many; j_gene: TRBJ2-2; d_gene: TRBD2; v_gene: TRBV2
CDR3nt: TGTGCCAGCAGCCAATCGGGCGGGACAGGTTACGAGCAGTACTTC; CDR3aa: CASSQSGGTGYEQYF; abundance: NA; j_gene: TRBJ2-7; d_gene: TRBD1; v_gene: TRBV16
CDR3nt: TGTGCCAGCAGCCCTGGAGACCCGTACGAGCAGTACTTC; CDR3aa: CASSPGDPYEQYF; abundance: NA; j_gene: TRBJ2-7; d_gene: NA; v_gene: TRBV7-9
CDR3nt: TGTGCCACCTTAGACCGGGACACAGGGGGGGATGGCTACACCTTC; CDR3aa: CATLDRDTGGDGYTF; abundance: NA; j_gene: TRBJ1-2; d_gene: TRBD1; v_gene: TRBV10-3
CDR3nt: TGCGCCAGCAGCCAAGATGGCGGAGTAGCGGGGTTCAATGAGCAGTTCTTC; CDR3aa: CASSQDGGVAGFNEQFF; abundance: once; j_gene: TRBJ2-1; d_gene: TRBD2; v_gene: TRBV4-3
CDR3nt: TGTGCCAGGACGGCAGCGGCGGCGAAACTGTTTTTT; CDR3aa: CARTAAAAKLFF; abundance: NA; j_gene: TRBJ1-4; d_gene: NA; v_gene: TRBV19
CDR3nt: TGTGCCAGCAGCCCGTGGGAGAGTTCTAATGAAAAACTGTTTTTT; CDR3aa: CASSPWESSNEKLFF; abundance: NA; j_gene: TRBJ1-4; d_gene: NA; v_gene: TRBV7-9
CDR3nt: TGTGCCAGCAAGGGATATCAGGGGGCTGATCAGCCCCAGCATTTT; CDR3aa: CASKGYQGADQPQHF; abundance: few; j_gene: TRBJ1-5; d_gene: TRBD1; v_gene: TRBV6-4